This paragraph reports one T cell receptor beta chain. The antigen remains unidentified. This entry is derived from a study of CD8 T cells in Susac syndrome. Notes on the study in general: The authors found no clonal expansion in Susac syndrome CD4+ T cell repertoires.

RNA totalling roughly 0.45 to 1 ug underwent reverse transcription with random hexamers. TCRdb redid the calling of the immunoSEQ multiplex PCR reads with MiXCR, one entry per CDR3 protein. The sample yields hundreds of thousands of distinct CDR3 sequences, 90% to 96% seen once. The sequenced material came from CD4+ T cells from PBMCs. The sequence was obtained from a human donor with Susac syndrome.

This chain's CDR3 is CASSLTVTAGWEQYF. The CDR3 region has the DNA TGCGCCAGCAGCTTGACGGTAACAGCGGGTTGGGAGCAGTACTTC. V gene TRBV5-1 combines with J gene TRBJ2-7; D possibly corresponds to TRBD2 (6 bases). The CDR3 is made up of 15 amino acids. V was trimmed by 1 base and J by 7 bases, leaving 18 bases between them. Germline V gene sequence: CDR1 SGHRS, CDR2 YFSETQ.